Below, 8 T cell receptor beta chains from the same sample are listed, as sequenced in a study of control samples from healthy donors and cancer patients. Generated by immunoSEQ multiplex PCR, the TCRdb table keeps only in-frame clones and is missing some. This sample has roughly 170,000 clones, with just over 85% found just once. The specimen sequenced was blood. The receptors derive from a woman aged 25-40 years in good health.

The rearrangement links TRBV20-1 to TRBJ2-5, with D unclear. The CDR3 extends over 12 amino acids. Germline loops: CDR1 DFQATT, CDR2 SNEGSKA (reference sequence). The V end lost 3 bases, the J end lost 2 bases, and 7 bases lay between the germline ends. CDR3 nucleotide sequence: TGCAGTGCTAGTCCCCGACAAGAGACCCAGTACTTC. Protein: CSASPRQETQYF.

The CDR3 loop is CASSPSGGEQYF. The DNA of the CDR3 is TGTGCCAGCAGCCCCTCTGGGGGGGAGCAGTACTTC. This rearrangement joins TRBV5-8 to TRBJ2-7; weak D call: TRBD2 (6 bases). Deletions cut 4 bases from V and 7 bases from J, with 12 bases between. This CDR3 is built from 12 residues. Germline CDR1 is SGHTS and CDR2 is YDEGEE.

This sequence joins TRBV6-2 or TRBV6-3 and TRBJ2-1, with D maybe TRBD2 (5 bases). The CDR3 is 13 residues long. Germline CDR1 reads MNHEY; CDR2 reads SVGEGT. Trimming pared 4 bases from V and 3 bases from J, leaving 7 bases between. The CDR3 nucleotides read TGTGCCAGCAGTTCCGGGAACTACAATGAGCAGTTCTTC. This translates into CASSSGNYNEQFF.

This clone was observed once. V gene TRBV18 combines with J gene TRBJ2-6; D not resolved. Trimming shortened V by 8 bases and J by 0 bases, and 11 bases separated the two germline ends. Germline CDR1 is KGHSH and CDR2 is LQKENI. CDR3 length equals 15 residues. CDR3 sequence: CASLDRDSGANVLTF. CDR3 DNA sequence: TGTGCCAGCCTTGACCGTGACTCTGGGGCCAACGTCCTGACTTTC.

The chain links TRBV18 to TRBJ2-5; D is possibly TRBD1 (5 bases). The length of the CDR3 is 14 residues. Trimming took 1 base from V and 5 from J, leaving 11 bases between them. The germline CDR1 and CDR2 sequences are KGHSH and LQKENI. The CDR3 DNA sequence: TGTGCCAGCTCACCACAAGGGGCCGGCGAGACCCAGTACTTC. Translation: CASSPQGAGETQYF.

The chain carries TRBV28 and TRBJ1-4; D possibly corresponds to TRBD1 (5 bases). The CDR3 loop spans 14 amino acids. The V end lost 3 bases, the J end lost 7 bases, and 12 bases lay between the germline ends. Germline V gives CDR1 MDHEN, CDR2 SYDVKM. CDR3 residues: CASSFLGVGEKLFF. CDR3 DNA sequence: TGTGCCAGCAGTTTCCTGGGGGTTGGTGAAAAACTGTTTTTT.

V usage is TRBV5-1 and J usage is TRBJ2-2; 9 nucleotides line up with TRBD2. This CDR3 has 16 residues. V lost 5 bases, J lost 1 base, and 6 bases stayed unmatched. Germline CDR1 is SGHRS and CDR2 is YFSETQ. The CDR3 bases are TGCGCCAGCAGTCGGACTAGCGCCAAGAACACCGGGGAGCTGTTTTTT. It encodes CASSRTSAKNTGELFF.

The chain is built from TRBV18 and TRBJ2-1; 7 nucleotides agree with TRBD1. The V gene's germline CDR1 is KGHSH and CDR2 LQKENI. The CDR3 contains 15 residues. J gave up 1 base and V 5 bases, and 5 bases lay outside the gene matches. The CDR3 is CASSWEQGSYNEQFF. The CDR3 nucleotides are TGTGCCAGCTCATGGGAACAGGGGTCCTACAATGAGCAGTTCTTC.